Listed below are T cell receptor beta chains from one sample, sequenced in a study of T cell repertoires in cytomegalovirus infection. TCRdb reprocessed the reads with MiXCR, giving one entry per CDR3 protein. Here the sample spans about 300,000 distinct CDR3 sequences, about 9.1% being singletons. The sequenced sample was PBMCs. These receptors came from a human donor in good health (CMV status not recorded). Some clones in this sample may be carry-over from other donors' samples. Each CDR3 is given with its conserved first and last residue. The order of the fields is clone size, V gene, J gene, D gene, CDR3 length, CDR3 protein, CDR3 DNA. The D gene is left open where the match is weak. Not every row has a clone size; where given, it reads once, few, many or a size class.

-,TRBV2,TRBJ1-6,-,15,CASISASSYNSPLHF,TGTGCCAGCATTTCAGCCAGCTCCTATAATTCACCCCTCCACTTT
many,TRBV6-5,TRBJ2-1,TRBD2,15,CASSYSTSGTREQFF,TGTGCCAGCAGTTACTCGACTAGCGGGACCCGTGAGCAGTTCTTC
-,TRBV7-2,TRBJ2-7,TRBD2,15,CASSLDGRGGGEQYF,TGTGCCAGCAGCTTAGACGGGCGGGGGGGCGGGGAGCAGTACTTC
few,TRBV20-1,TRBJ1-2,TRBD1,14,CSARERDRGYGYTF,TGCAGTGCTAGAGAAAGGGACAGGGGGTATGGCTACACCTTC
few,TRBV7-9,TRBJ2-1,-,14,CASSLVLEVDEQFF,TGTGCCAGCAGCTTAGTCCTAGAGGTAGATGAGCAGTTCTTC
-,TRBV6-1,TRBJ2-2,-,16,CASSDPGLLYAGELFF,TGTGCCAGCAGTGATCCGGGACTCCTGTACGCCGGGGAGCTGTTTTTT
-,TRBV7-9,TRBJ2-7,-,17,CASSLGPRSLQGGGKYF,TGTGCCAGCAGCTTAGGGCCTCGATCTTTACAGGGTGGAGGAAAGTACTTC
many,TRBV6-2/TRBV6-3,TRBJ2-5,-,16,CASSYLRSTGGETQYF,TGTGCCAGCAGTTACTTGCGGAGTACCGGTGGGGAGACCCAGTACTTC
few,TRBV6-1,TRBJ1-2,-,12,CASSESRGGYTF,TGTGCCAGCAGTGAAAGCCGAGGCGGCTACACCTTC
many,TRBV7-9,TRBJ1-5,-,17,CASSLRQDGRSNQPQHF,TGTGCCAGCAGCTTAAGGCAGGACGGACGGAGCAATCAGCCCCAGCATTTT
few,TRBV9,TRBJ2-1,TRBD1,17,CASSAPRTGGFRYEQFF,TGTGCCAGCAGCGCCCCTAGGACAGGGGGCTTTAGGTATGAGCAGTTCTTC
many,TRBV7-2,TRBJ2-5,TRBD2,19,CASSLGRWLAGPAGETQYF,TGTGCCAGCAGCTTAGGACGGTGGCTAGCGGGTCCCGCCGGCGAGACCCAGTACTTC
many,TRBV19,TRBJ2-3,-,15,CASSIGVVRTDTQYF,TGTGCCAGTAGTATAGGGGTAGTCCGCACAGATACGCAGTATTTT
few,TRBV5-4,TRBJ2-6,-,17,CASSLVAGRSGANVLTF,TGTGCCAGCAGCTTGGTGGCGGGGCGCTCTGGGGCCAACGTCCTGACTTTC
many,TRBV28,TRBJ2-1,TRBD2,15,CASSLAGGIYNEQFF,TGTGCCAGCAGCCTAGCGGGGGGGATATACAATGAGCAGTTCTTC
many,TRBV7-2,TRBJ1-6,-,17,CASSLPDRQPPNSPLHF,TGTGCCAGCAGCTTACCTGACAGGCAACCGCCCAATTCACCCCTCCACTTT
-,TRBV20-1,TRBJ1-2,-,12,CSASVVIYGYTF,TGCAGTGCTAGTGTAGTAATTTATGGCTACACCTTC
many,TRBV6-2/TRBV6-3,TRBJ2-2,-,17,CASYGSGQKTNTGELFF,TGTGCCAGTTACGGTTCCGGACAGAAGACGAACACCGGGGAGCTGTTTTTT
many,TRBV6-1,TRBJ2-1,-,15,CASSDTGTLYNEQFF,TGTGCCAGCAGTGATACCGGGACACTTTACAATGAGCAGTTCTTC
many,TRBV7-8,TRBJ2-1,TRBD2,16,CASSPRTSGTYNEQFF,TGTGCCAGCAGCCCACGGACTAGCGGAACCTACAATGAGCAGTTCTTC
many,TRBV7-2,TRBJ1-3,-,16,CASSRPGQNSGNTIYF,TGTGCCAGCAGCCGCCCCGGACAAAACTCTGGAAACACCATATATTTT
-,TRBV28,TRBJ2-3,TRBD2,16,CASSFAGLAGTDTQYF,TGTGCCAGCAGTTTCGCTGGACTAGCGGGCACAGATACGCAGTATTTT
many,TRBV4-2,TRBJ1-1,-,14,CASSQDTTGTEAFF,TGTGCCAGCAGCCAAGATACAACAGGGACTGAAGCTTTCTTT
many,TRBV7-9,TRBJ2-5,-,14,CASSLNPGEETQYF,TGTGCCAGCAGCTTAAACCCGGGAGAAGAGACCCAGTACTTC
-,TRBV2,TRBJ1-1,-,14,CASSVEGSGTEAFF,TGTGCCAGCAGTGTGGAGGGGTCGGGCACTGAAGCTTTCTTT
many,TRBV10-3,TRBJ1-6,-,14,CAIREAAEYSPLHF,TGTGCCATCAGGGAGGCCGCGGAATATTCACCCCTCCACTTT
-,TRBV20-1,TRBJ2-3,-,13,CSARLNTGPPEYF,TGCAGTGCTAGACTCAACACGGGGCCTCCGGAGTATTTT
-,TRBV19,TRBJ1-1,-,15,CASSKETGHPTEAFF,TGTGCCAGTAGCAAGGAGACGGGACACCCCACTGAAGCTTTCTTT
few,TRBV6-2/TRBV6-3,TRBJ2-3,-,16,CASSYRTGGSTDTQYF,TGTGCCAGCAGTTACCGGACGGGCGGGAGCACAGATACGCAGTATTTT
many,TRBV29-1,TRBJ2-5,-,14,CSVDNQGYQETQYF,TGCAGCGTAGACAACCAGGGGTACCAAGAGACCCAGTACTTC
-,TRBV2,TRBJ2-4,TRBD1,13,CASTPFDRVEVCF,TGTGCCAGCACCCCCTTTGACAGGGTCGAGGTGTGCTTC
many,TRBV6-6,TRBJ2-1,TRBD2,20,CASSFRLAGGHSGSYNEQFF,TGTGCCAGCAGTTTCCGACTAGCGGGGGGACACTCCGGGTCCTACAATGAGCAGTTCTTC
-,TRBV6-2/TRBV6-3,TRBJ1-1,TRBD1,14,CASSYLTGIAEAFF,TGTGCCAGCAGTTACTTGACAGGGATTGCTGAAGCTTTCTTT
many,TRBV6-2/TRBV6-3,TRBJ2-1,TRBD2,16,CASRHLQRGADNEQFF,TGTGCCAGCAGACACCTTCAGCGGGGGGCTGACAATGAGCAGTTCTTC
-,TRBV20-1,TRBJ2-5,-,13,CSMEYATGGTQYF,TGCAGTATGGAATACGCGACCGGAGGGACCCAGTACTTC
few,TRBV4-3,TRBJ2-1,-,16,CASSQERGGGRGEQFF,TGCGCCAGCAGCCAAGAAAGAGGCGGGGGCCGGGGGGAGCAGTTCTTC
many,TRBV29-1,TRBJ1-2,-,11,CSVGGDIGYTF,TGCAGCGTTGGAGGGGACATTGGCTACACCTTC
-,TRBV29-1,TRBJ2-2,TRBD1,14,CSARDREHTGELFF,TGCAGCGCCCGGGACAGAGAGCACACCGGGGAGCTGTTTTTT
few,TRBV5-4,TRBJ1-6,-,14,CASSKDSLDSPLHF,TGTGCCAGCAGCAAGGACAGCCTCGATTCACCCCTCCACTTT
many,TRBV11-2,TRBJ1-2,TRBD1,13,CASSLGTGIGYTF,TGTGCCAGCAGCTTGGGGACAGGGATTGGCTACACCTTC
many,TRBV19,TRBJ1-5,-,13,CASSASVSQPQHF,TGTGCCAGTAGTGCCTCCGTGTCCCAGCCCCAGCATTTT
many,TRBV3-1,TRBJ2-3,TRBD2,17,CASSQGTSGGRTDTQYF,TGTGCCAGCAGCCAAGGGACCAGCGGGGGGCGCACAGATACGCAGTATTTT
many,TRBV28,TRBJ2-1,TRBD2,15,CASRRTSGGPNEQFF,TGTGCCAGCAGGCGGACTAGCGGGGGGCCCAATGAGCAGTTCTTC
many,TRBV29-1,TRBJ2-7,-,15,CSVGDPKFSTYEQYF,TGCAGCGTTGGGGACCCCAAGTTTTCTACCTACGAGCAGTACTTC
-,TRBV20-1,TRBJ1-1,-,12,CSAGGGGAEAFF,TGCAGTGCTGGAGGGGGGGGTGCTGAAGCTTTCTTT